The rows below give T cell receptor beta chains drawn from one sample of a study of blood T cell repertoires in COVID-19. Profiling relied on immunoSEQ multiplex PCR, and the TCRdb table lists in-frame clones only, not all of them. The table has 130,000 or so clones, 70% to 90% seen once. Sequencing was carried out using peripheral blood. The receptors come from a man aged 70 or older with active COVID-19. Both conserved end residues are part of each CDR3. Fields, in order: CDR3 protein, CDR3 DNA, J gene, D gene, clone size, V gene. The D gene is left open where the match is weak. Size tells how often a clone was seen (once, few, many) or the class of an expanded clone, and some rows leave it out.

CDR3: CASSPTNYYGGELFF
DNA: TGTGCCAGCAGTCCGACTAATTACTATGGCGGGGAGCTGTTTTTT
J: TRBJ2-2
D: NA
size: NA
V: TRBV28

CDR3: CASSHGAGSYNEQFF
DNA: TGTGCCAGCAGCCACGGAGCGGGAAGCTACAATGAGCAGTTCTTC
J: TRBJ2-1
D: TRBD2
size: few
V: TRBV3-1/TRBV3-2

CDR3: CASSQQGSGTGELFF
DNA: TGTGCCAGCAGCCAACAGGGAAGTGGGACCGGGGAGCTGTTTTTT
J: TRBJ2-2
D: NA
size: once
V: TRBV7-6

CDR3: CATSDGARTVYEQYF
DNA: TGTGCCACCAGTGATGGGGCCAGGACAGTTTACGAGCAGTACTTC
J: TRBJ2-7
D: NA
size: NA
V: TRBV24-1

CDR3: CASSQPSGRDSSYEQYF
DNA: TGCGCCAGCAGCCAACCTAGCGGGAGAGACAGCTCCTACGAGCAGTACTTC
J: TRBJ2-7
D: TRBD2
size: NA
V: TRBV4-1

CDR3: CSVVRQGSYEQYF
DNA: TGCAGCGTTGTAAGACAGGGTTCCTACGAGCAGTACTTC
J: TRBJ2-7
D: TRBD1
size: once
V: TRBV29-1

CDR3: CASSQLTGYDTEAFF
DNA: TGCGCCAGCAGCCAATTGACAGGGTACGACACTGAAGCTTTCTTT
J: TRBJ1-1
D: TRBD1
size: once
V: TRBV4-1

CDR3: CASTLLAGAETQYF
DNA: TGTGCCAGCACCCTACTAGCGGGAGCGGAGACCCAGTACTTC
J: TRBJ2-5
D: TRBD2
size: NA
V: TRBV7-8

CDR3: CASSQEGQLYGYTF
DNA: TGCGCCAGCAGCCAAGAGGGACAGCTCTATGGCTACACCTTC
J: TRBJ1-2
D: TRBD1
size: NA
V: TRBV4-1

CDR3: CAVSGGSNQPQHF
DNA: TGTGCCGTCTCAGGGGGCTCCAATCAGCCCCAGCATTTT
J: TRBJ1-5
D: TRBD1
size: NA
V: TRBV6-5

CDR3: CSSGGGSPDTQYF
DNA: TGCAGCTCCGGAGGAGGGTCCCCAGATACGCAGTATTTT
J: TRBJ2-3
D: NA
size: NA
V: TRBV29-1

CDR3: CASSLGGRSNTEAFF
DNA: TGCGCCAGCAGCTTGGGGGGGCGGTCGAACACTGAAGCTTTCTTT
J: TRBJ1-1
D: NA
size: NA
V: TRBV5-1

CDR3: CASSLGGQKNTEAFF
DNA: TGTGCCAGCAGCTTGGGGGGACAGAAGAACACTGAAGCTTTCTTT
J: TRBJ1-1
D: TRBD1
size: NA
V: TRBV5-6

CDR3: CASSLVGGIGYTF
DNA: TGCGCCAGCAGCTTGGTAGGAGGGATAGGCTACACCTTC
J: TRBJ1-2
D: NA
size: few
V: TRBV5-1

CDR3: CASLRRESPDTQYF
DNA: TGTGCCAGCCTACGGCGGGAGAGCCCAGATACGCAGTATTTT
J: TRBJ2-3
D: TRBD2
size: NA
V: TRBV28

CDR3: CSVEASGSYEQYF
DNA: TGCAGCGTTGAGGCTAGCGGGAGTTACGAGCAGTACTTC
J: TRBJ2-7
D: TRBD2
size: NA
V: TRBV29-1

CDR3: CASSLGPAGGREDTQYF
DNA: TGCGCCAGCAGCTTGGGTCCCGCGGGAGGACGAGAAGATACGCAGTATTTT
J: TRBJ2-3
D: TRBD2
size: once
V: TRBV5-1

CDR3: CASSEARAHNEKLFF
DNA: TGTGCCAGCAGTGAAGCGCGGGCCCATAATGAAAAACTGTTTTTT
J: TRBJ1-4
D: NA
size: NA
V: TRBV6-1

CDR3: CASRYSDGSGSEQYF
DNA: TGTGCCAGCAGATACTCGGACGGGTCCGGGAGCGAGCAGTACTTC
J: TRBJ2-7
D: NA
size: NA
V: TRBV28

CDR3: CASSKLRYLGLAGSYEQYF
DNA: TGTGCCAGCAGCAAACTCCGTTATTTGGGTCTAGCCGGCTCCTACGAGCAGTACTTC
J: TRBJ2-7
D: NA
size: NA
V: TRBV21-1

CDR3: CASRSGQIKNQPQHF
DNA: TGTGCCAGCAGATCGGGACAGATTAAAAATCAGCCCCAGCATTTT
J: TRBJ1-5
D: TRBD1
size: NA
V: TRBV27

CDR3: CASSSPAALSFPNYGYTF
DNA: TGTGCCAGTAGTTCCCCCGCGGCCCTCTCTTTTCCAAACTATGGCTACACCTTC
J: TRBJ1-2
D: NA
size: NA
V: TRBV19

CDR3: CASSPGQGADTQYF
DNA: TGCGCCAGCAGCCCGGGACAGGGGGCAGATACGCAGTATTTT
J: TRBJ2-3
D: TRBD1
size: NA
V: TRBV5-1

CDR3: CASSPREWPYEQYF
DNA: TGTGCCAGCAGCCCCCGTGAATGGCCATACGAGCAGTACTTC
J: TRBJ2-7
D: NA
size: NA
V: TRBV3-1/TRBV3-2

CDR3: CASSLDFRYEQYF
DNA: TGCGCCAGCAGCTTGGACTTTCGCTACGAGCAGTACTTC
J: TRBJ2-7
D: NA
size: few
V: TRBV5-1

CDR3: CASSPAGTSGYEQFF
DNA: TGTGCCAGCAGCCCCGCCGGGACTAGCGGTTATGAGCAGTTCTTC
J: TRBJ2-1
D: TRBD2
size: NA
V: TRBV7-3

CDR3: CSASRTRLGYNEQFF
DNA: TGCAGTGCTAGTCGGACTAGGCTTGGGTACAATGAGCAGTTCTTC
J: TRBJ2-1
D: TRBD2
size: NA
V: TRBV20-1

CDR3: CSANLRDTQYF
DNA: TGCAGTGCTAATCTGCGAGATACGCAGTATTTT
J: TRBJ2-3
D: NA
size: NA
V: TRBV20-1

CDR3: CSALRGQANTEAFF
DNA: TGCAGCGCTTTGCGCGGACAGGCGAACACTGAAGCTTTCTTT
J: TRBJ1-1
D: TRBD1
size: NA
V: TRBV29-1

CDR3: CASSDSLGREQNEQFF
DNA: TGTGCCAGCAGCGACTCATTGGGGCGGGAGCAAAATGAGCAGTTCTTC
J: TRBJ2-1
D: TRBD2
size: NA
V: TRBV7-2

CDR3: CASSQMLTPANSPLHF
DNA: TGCGCCAGCAGCCAGATGTTAACCCCAGCGAATTCACCCCTCCACTTT
J: TRBJ1-6
D: NA
size: NA
V: TRBV4-1

CDR3: CASSSAGSPYEQYF
DNA: TGTGCCAGCAGCTCCGCCGGGAGCCCCTACGAGCAGTACTTC
J: TRBJ2-7
D: NA
size: few
V: TRBV3-1/TRBV3-2

CDR3: CASSPATSGPNEQFF
DNA: TGTGCCAGCAGCCCCGCGACTAGCGGGCCCAATGAGCAGTTCTTC
J: TRBJ2-1
D: NA
size: NA
V: TRBV21-1

CDR3: CASSQWVIAGGNEQFF
DNA: TGTGCCAGCAGCCAATGGGTGATAGCGGGAGGCAATGAGCAGTTCTTC
J: TRBJ2-1
D: TRBD2
size: NA
V: TRBV3-1/TRBV3-2

CDR3: CTGAGGHGQFF
DNA: TGCACAGGGGCGGGAGGGCACGGGCAGTTCTTC
J: TRBJ2-1
D: TRBD2
size: NA
V: TRBV20-1

CDR3: CATSREDKNIQYF
DNA: TGTGCCACCAGCAGGGAGGATAAAAACATTCAGTACTTC
J: TRBJ2-4
D: NA
size: NA
V: TRBV15

CDR3: CASSELGRESTDTQYF
DNA: TGTGCCAGCAGTGAATTAGGGCGGGAGAGCACAGATACGCAGTATTTT
J: TRBJ2-3
D: TRBD2
size: NA
V: TRBV6-1

CDR3: CASSYLTPSGRYTDTQYF
DNA: TGTGCCAGCAGTTATTTAACCCCTAGCGGGAGGTACACAGATACGCAGTATTTT
J: TRBJ2-3
D: TRBD2
size: NA
V: TRBV3-1/TRBV3-2

CDR3: CASSLSQGQVEKLFF
DNA: TGTGCCAGCAGCTTAAGTCAAGGACAGGTGGAAAAACTGTTTTTT
J: TRBJ1-4
D: TRBD1
size: few
V: TRBV7-9

CDR3: CSTRDTYEQYF
DNA: TGCAGCACCCGGGACACATACGAGCAGTACTTC
J: TRBJ2-7
D: NA
size: NA
V: TRBV29-1

CDR3: CASSQVAGPDRGRGSPLHF
DNA: TGCGCCAGCAGCCAAGTAGCAGGGCCAGACAGGGGGCGAGGTTCACCCCTCCACTTT
J: TRBJ1-6
D: TRBD1
size: few
V: TRBV4-1

CDR3: CASSQVQGEQYF
DNA: TGTGCCAGCAGCCAAGTCCAGGGCGAGCAGTACTTC
J: TRBJ2-7
D: NA
size: NA
V: TRBV3-1/TRBV3-2

CDR3: CASSPRQGRSTEAFF
DNA: TGTGCCAGCAGCCCCCGACAGGGGAGGAGCACTGAAGCTTTCTTT
J: TRBJ1-1
D: TRBD1
size: NA
V: TRBV5-6

CDR3: CASSQVRRRGPTGNTIYF
DNA: TGTGCCAGCAGCCAAGTGAGAAGGAGGGGTCCTACTGGAAACACCATATATTTT
J: TRBJ1-3
D: NA
size: NA
V: TRBV3-1/TRBV3-2